Listed here is a single T cell receptor beta chain. This record belongs to a study of blood T cell repertoires in COVID-19. Assay used: immunoSEQ multiplex PCR; TCRdb lists only in-frame clones, some missing. The sample holds 65,000 to 85,000 clones, around 90% seen once. The germline gives CDR1 DFQATT, CDR2 SNEGSKA (reference sequence). Trimming shortened V by 3 bases and J by 8 bases, and 11 bases separated the two germline ends. This CDR3 has 12 amino acids. The sample consisted of peripheral blood. The chain links TRBV20-1 to TRBJ2-1; D not certain. This sequence originates from a human donor in a cohort sampled during active COVID-19. The CDR3 loop reads CSASIIRDEQFF. The CDR3 DNA sequence: TGCAGTGCTAGTATAATCCGAGATGAGCAGTTCTTC.